Sequencing of this T cell receptor beta chain was carried out in a study of CD8 T cells in ankylosing spondylitis. The study, taken as a whole, reports: Made up of 7 to 9 highly homologous variants, a TCR beta motif appeared characteristic of ankylosing spondylitis blood.

Looked up from germline, CDR1 is MDHEN and CDR2 is SYDVKM. Between the trimmed V and J ends, which lost 11 bases and 5 bases, there was a span of 12 bases. The CDR3 extends over 11 amino acids. This clonotype was recorded at least ten times. Its antigen is still unknown. Quantitative 5'-RACE with molecular barcodes produced the TCR beta libraries. TCRdb re-called the 5' RACE reads through MiXCR, storing one row per CDR3 protein. The sample has fewer than 250,000 distinct CDR3 sequences; under 30% are singletons. The chain carries TRBV28 and TRBJ1-2; D might be TRBD1 (5 bases). The sample taken for sequencing was blood, either unsorted or a sorted T cell fraction (not recorded which). The sequence came from a male donor with ankylosing spondylitis or in good health (not recorded which). CDR3 protein: CASGTPYGYTF. CDR3 in DNA: TGTGCCTCAGGGACTCCATATGGCTACACCTTC.